The clone carrying this TCR beta chain was seen a few times. Documented time point: newly diagnosed GD, antithyroid drugs for less than 3 months. TCR sequences were obtained from RNA taken from PBMCs. Graves' disease diagnosis used American Thyroid Association guidelines. A volume of about 9.9 milliliters of peripheral blood was collected in EDTA tubes. The data belong to a study of regulatory T cells in long-lasting Graves disease. HTBI primers from iRepertoire and Arm-PCR of CDR3 regions yielded the TCR beta libraries. TCRdb analysed the multiplex PCR reads with MiXCR anew, one entry per CDR3 protein. Here the sample spans about 360,000 distinct CDR3 sequences, around 15% being singletons. Germline V gives CDR1 SGHRS, CDR2 YFSETQ. V dropped 0 bases and J dropped 8 bases, with 18 bases sitting between them. The CDR3 is 16 residues long. The data also belong to a second study, concerning T cells in Graves' hyperthyroidism and ophthalmopathy.

This specimen consisted of peripheral blood mononuclear cells (PBMCs), obtained at new diagnosis, from a patient treated with antithyroid drugs. The chain joins TRBV5-1 to TRBJ2-1, with D possibly being TRBD1 or TRBD2 (5 bases each). The sequence derives from a young woman with Graves disease. CDR3 in DNA: TGCGCCAGCAGCTTGGGGACTGCAGGGATTGAGGATGAGCAGTTCTTC. As protein: CASSLGTAGIEDEQFF. The variable domain in full, with the rest retrieved from reference TRBV5-1 and TRBJ2-1, is KAGVTQTPRYLIKTRGQQVTLSCSPISGHRSVSWYQQTPGQGLQFLFEYFSETQRNKGNFPGRFSGRQFSNSRSEMNVSTLELGDSALYLCASSLGTAGIEDEQFFGPGTRLTVL.